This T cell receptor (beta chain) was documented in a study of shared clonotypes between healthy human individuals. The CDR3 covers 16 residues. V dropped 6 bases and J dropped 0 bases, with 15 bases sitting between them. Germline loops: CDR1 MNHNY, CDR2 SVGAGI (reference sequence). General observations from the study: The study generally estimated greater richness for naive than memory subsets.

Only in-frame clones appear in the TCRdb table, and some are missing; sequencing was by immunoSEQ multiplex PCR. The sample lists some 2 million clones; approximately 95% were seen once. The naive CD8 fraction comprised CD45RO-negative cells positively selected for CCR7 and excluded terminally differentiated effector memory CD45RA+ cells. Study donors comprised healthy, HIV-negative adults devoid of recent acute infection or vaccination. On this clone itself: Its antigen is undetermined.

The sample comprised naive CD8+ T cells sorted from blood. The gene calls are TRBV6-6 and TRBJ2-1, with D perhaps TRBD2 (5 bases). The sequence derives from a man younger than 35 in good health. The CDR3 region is CASRLEGPSSYNEQFF. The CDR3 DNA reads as TGTGCCAGCAGATTAGAGGGTCCGAGCTCCTACAATGAGCAGTTCTTC.